The source of this TCR beta chain is a study of vaccination and CD4 T cells after COVID-19. Study-wide context: Post-vaccine sampling followed dose two by a median 72 days (range 14 to 241). Stimuli were overlapping spike peptide pools of SARS-CoV-2 and three common cold coronaviruses (HCoV-NL63, HCoV-OC43, HCoV-229E).

This clonotype was recorded a few times. Its antigen remains unidentified. The Oncomine TCR Beta short-read assay generated sequence data from the DNA of cultured CD4+ T cells. A single record per CDR3 protein comes from TCRdb applying MiXCR to the PCR reads. Here the sample spans approximately 15,000 distinct CDR3 sequences, 65% to 80% being singletons. As for treatment: approximately 10-day PBMC culture with coronavirus spike peptide pools or control peptides (ViraFEST assay). The CDR3 contains 14 residues. The germline V gene has CDR1 DFQATT and CDR2 SNEGSKA (reference sequence). V trimming: 6 bases; J trimming: 5 bases; junction bases outside the gene matches: 7.

The sample comprised CD4+ T cells from blood, cultured in vitro. The chain is built from TRBV20-1 and TRBJ2-3; 11 bases map to TRBD2. This clonotype originated in a human donor who had recovered from COVID-19. The CDR3 DNA is TGCAGTGCGGAAGGGACTAGCGGAATAGATACGCAGTATTTT. It is translated as CSAEGTSGIDTQYF.